The 27 T cell receptor beta chains presented below share a single source sample, sequenced in a study of CD8+ T cells in alopecia areata. Documented treatment: oral pan-JAK inhibitor, 5-10 mg twice daily. It was cDNA, reverse transcribed from extracted RNA, that served as the sequencing template. Using immunoSEQ multiplex PCR, the repertoire was profiled, and TCRdb retains in-frame clones only, with some absent. The sample lists more than 200,000 clones, under 70% occurring once. The starting material was CD4+ T cells sorted from blood, obtained between weeks 43 and 45, from a patient treated with tofacitinib. These receptors all come from a human donor with alopecia areata.

CDR3 coding DNA: TGCAGCGTTGACGACAGCCTGAACACTGAAGCTTTCTTT. Its protein is CSVDDSLNTEAFF. V usage is TRBV29-1 and J usage is TRBJ1-1; the D gene is possibly TRBD1 (5 bases). The CDR3 extends over 13 amino acids. Per germline, CDR1 SQVTM and CDR2 ANQGSEA. The V end lost 3 bases, the J end lost 0 bases, and 8 bases lay between the germline ends.

CDR3 DNA: TGTGCCAGCAGCTCTACACCCGACAGGGTAAAGAACACTGAAGCTTTCTTT. Its translation is CASSSTPDRVKNTEAFF. The chain uses TRBV5-6 and TRBJ1-1, with 7 positions matching TRBD1. Unmatched junction bases numbered 12, after V lost 3 bases and J lost 1 base. Germline V gene data show CDR1 as SGHDT and CDR2 as YYEEEE. The CDR3 has 17 amino acids.

This clone was found once. The chain links TRBV29-1 to TRBJ1-1; tentative D call: TRBD1 (5 bases). CDR1 is SQVTM and CDR2 is ANQGSEA in the germline V gene. The CDR3 has 13 amino acids. V was shortened by 6 bases and J by 4 bases, with 15 bases between the two germline ends. The CDR3 DNA sequence: TGCAGCGTAGGACACTCCGAGGGCACTGAAGCTTTCTTT. The encoded protein is CSVGHSEGTEAFF.

The chain carries TRBV19 and TRBJ2-7, with D uncertain. Between the trimmed V and J ends, which lost 8 bases and 7 bases, there was a span of 12 bases. The CDR3 spans 11 residues. The germline V gene has CDR1 LNHDA and CDR2 SQIVND (reference sequence). This chain's CDR3 is CASRVGLEQYF. The CDR3 nucleotides are TGTGCCAGTCGGGTAGGTTTGGAGCAGTACTTC.

The rearrangement uses TRBV4-3 and TRBJ2-1, with D possibly matching TRBD2 (5 bases). The CDR3 length is 12 residues. Germline CDR1 is LGHNA and CDR2 is YSLEER. Deletions cut 0 bases from V and 13 bases from J, with 10 bases between. The CDR3 region is CASSQDRGAQFF. Written as DNA, the CDR3 is TGCGCCAGCAGCCAAGATCGGGGTGCTCAGTTCTTC.

The chain couples TRBV29-1 to TRBJ2-2; perhaps TRBD1 as D (6 bases). The length of the CDR3 is 14 residues. Trimming took 4 bases from V and 1 from J, leaving 10 bases between them. Per the germline V gene, CDR1 is SQVTM and CDR2 is ANQGSEA. Here the CDR3 reads CSVVQQGNTGELFF. The CDR3 nucleotides read TGCAGCGTTGTTCAACAGGGGAACACCGGGGAGCTGTTTTTT.

This chain uses TRBV6-5 with TRBJ2-3, with no clear D. V shed 5 bases and J shed 3 bases, with 15 bases lying between them. Germline V CDR1 and CDR2: MNHEY, SVGAGI. This CDR3 has 15 residues. CDR3 in amino acids: CASSIHQVGTDTQYF. CDR3 coding DNA: TGTGCCAGCAGTATTCACCAGGTTGGGACAGATACGCAGTATTTT.

This chain links TRBV7-2 with TRBJ2-7; 8 bases line up with TRBD2. The CDR3 is 15 residues long. Germline CDR1 reads SGHTA; CDR2 reads FQGNSA. V gave up 4 bases and J gave up 3 bases; unmatched junction bases: 8. CDR3 residues: CASSSQWAGGYEQYF. CDR3 coding DNA: TGTGCCAGCAGCTCCCAGTGGGCGGGGGGCTACGAGCAGTACTTC.

The rearrangement joins TRBV4-3 to TRBJ1-2; 9 positions agree with TRBD1. V dropped 1 base and J dropped 0; count of bases not matched to a gene: 3. The CDR3 has 16 amino acids. From germline, CDR1 is LGHNA and CDR2 YSLEER. CDR3 in DNA: TGCGCCAGCAGCCAAGTGGGACAGGGTCCTAACTATGGCTACACCTTC. It codes for CASSQVGQGPNYGYTF.

The table lists this clone with a count of one. This chain connects TRBV29-1 to TRBJ1-2; 7 nucleotides line up with TRBD1. J gave up 4 bases and V 5 bases, and 7 bases lay outside the gene matches. The CDR3 spans 13 residues. Per germline, CDR1 SQVTM and CDR2 ANQGSEA. The CDR3 nucleotides are TGCAGCGTTAAAGGGGGACAGCTCTATGGCTACACCTTC. This translates into CSVKGGQLYGYTF.

The chain joins TRBV4-1 to TRBJ1-6; unclear D gene. Germline-derived CDR1 and CDR2 are MGHRA and YSYEKL. The CDR3 length is 15 residues. Trimming shortened V by 4 bases and J by 0 bases, and 7 bases separated the two germline ends. For the CDR3, the DNA is TGCGCCAGCAGCCTGGACGGCTCCTATAATTCACCCCTCCACTTT. It translates to CASSLDGSYNSPLHF.

V gene TRBV19 combines with J gene TRBJ1-2; unclear D gene. V was shortened by 3 bases and J by 2 bases, with 7 bases between the two germline ends. Germline CDR1 is LNHDA and CDR2 is SQIVND (reference sequence). The CDR3 consists of 13 residues. The CDR3 DNA reads TGTGCCAGTAGTATTTGGCCGAACTATGGCTACACCTTC. Its protein is CASSIWPNYGYTF. Full variable domain (outside the CDR3, taken from reference TRBV19 and TRBJ1-2): DGGITQSPKYLFRKEGQNVTLSCEQNLNHDAMYWYRQDPGQGLRLIYYSQIVNDFQKGDIAEGYSVSREKKESFPLTVTSAQKNPTAFYLCASSIWPNYGYTFGSGTRLTVV.

The chain carries TRBV5-1 and TRBJ1-2; maybe TRBD1 (6 bases). Germline V gene lookup returns CDR1 SGHRS and CDR2 YFSETQ. Trimming cost V 0 bases and J 4 bases, with 13 bases left between them. The CDR3 is made up of 15 amino acids. The CDR3 region is CASSLGGQSRYGYTF. The DNA of the CDR3 is TGCGCCAGCAGCTTGGGAGGACAGTCCCGCTATGGCTACACCTTC. Looking up the rest from reference TRBV5-1 and TRBJ1-2 gives the full variable domain: KAGVTQTPRYLIKTRGQQVTLSCSPISGHRSVSWYQQTPGQGLQFLFEYFSETQRNKGNFPGRFSGRQFSNSRSEMNVSTLELGDSALYLCASSLGGQSRYGYTFGSGTRLTVV.

This clone was found once. The genes are TRBV20-1 and TRBJ2-4; TRBD1 matches 8 bases. Germline values: CDR1 DFQATT, CDR2 SNEGSKA (reference sequence). V was pared by 6 bases and J by 16 bases, with 11 bases of the junction left unmatched. This CDR3 contains 11 residues. The CDR3 region is CSAGSLTGEYF. The CDR3, as DNA: TGCAGTGCCGGGAGCTTGACAGGGGAATACTTC.

The rearrangement links TRBV29-1 to TRBJ2-5; maybe TRBD2 (6 bases). Germline CDR1 is SQVTM and CDR2 is ANQGSEA. The CDR3 is made up of 14 amino acids. The V gene lost 8 bases and the J gene lost 5 bases, with 21 bases spanning the gap. CDR3 DNA sequence: TGCAGCCCTGGGGCCTGTGCGGGGTATGAGACCCAGTACTTC. It translates to CSPGACAGYETQYF.

The rearrangement links TRBV30 to TRBJ2-7; tentative D call: TRBD2 (6 bases). Germline-derived CDR1 and CDR2 are GTSNPN and SVGIG (reference sequence). V was trimmed by 0 bases and J by 0 bases, leaving 12 bases between them. The CDR3 totals 15 residues. In nucleotides, the CDR3 is TGTGCCTGGAGTGTACTTGGAGGGAGCTCCTACGAGCAGTACTTC. Its protein product is CAWSVLGGSSYEQYF. Together with reference TRBV30 and TRBJ2-7, the CDR3 gives the full variable domain: SQTIHQWPATLVQPVGSPLSLECTVEGTSNPNLYWYRQAAGRGLQLLFYSVGIGQISSEVPQNLSASRPQDRQFILSSKKLLLSDSGFYLCAWSVLGGSSYEQYFGPGTRLTVT.

This sequence joins TRBV5-1 and TRBJ1-2; D is unclear. This CDR3 spans 12 amino acids. Trimming removed 1 base at V and 4 bases at J, with 5 bases between. Germline-derived CDR1 and CDR2 are SGHRS and YFSETQ. The DNA of the CDR3 is TGCGCCAGCAGCTTGAGTGCCTATGGCTACACCTTC. This gives the protein CASSLSAYGYTF.

The CDR3 loop reads CASSQRPGNYEQYF. CDR3 DNA: TGCGCCAGCAGTCAACGTCCGGGGAACTACGAGCAGTACTTC. The chain recombines TRBV23-1 with TRBJ2-7; TRBD2 might be the D (5 bases). TRBV23-1 is reported as an ORF; its role is uncertain. CDR3 length equals 14 residues. V was clipped by 2 bases and J by 3 bases, with 11 bases between them.

The V gene is TRBV13, the J gene TRBJ1-2, with 7 bases identical to TRBD1. The J segment lost 5 bases and the V segment lost 5 bases, leaving 5 bases of the junction unmatched. Germline assignment: CDR1 PRHDT and CDR2 FYEKMQ (reference sequence). This CDR3 spans 13 amino acids. The CDR3 DNA is TGTGCCAGCAGCCGACAGGGAAGTTATGGCTACACCTTC. It is translated as CASSRQGSYGYTF.

The rearrangement links TRBV5-1 to TRBJ2-4; D gene uncertain. Germline V gene sequence: CDR1 SGHRS, CDR2 YFSETQ. The CDR3 loop spans 17 amino acids. Trimming took off 0 bases at V and 1 base at J, with 14 bases between the two ends. The CDR3 DNA reads TGCGCCAGCAGCTTGGATTTGGAACGGAAGGCCAAAAACATTCAGTACTTC. Translation: CASSLDLERKAKNIQYF.

CDR3 in DNA: TGTGCCTGGACTCCAAACACCGGGGAGCTGTTTTTT. Translation: CAWTPNTGELFF. The gene calls are TRBV30 and TRBJ2-2, with D unclear. Between the trimmed V and J ends, which lost 4 bases and 2 bases, there was a span of 5 bases. Germline lookup yields CDR1 GTSNPN and CDR2 SVGIG (reference sequence). The CDR3 extends over 12 amino acids. Full variable domain (rest looked up from reference TRBV30 and TRBJ2-2): SQTIHQWPATLVQPVGSPLSLECTVEGTSNPNLYWYRQAAGRGLQLLFYSVGIGQISSEVPQNLSASRPQDRQFILSSKKLLLSDSGFYLCAWTPNTGELFFGEGSRLTVL.

The chain is built from TRBV5-1 and TRBJ2-7; perhaps TRBD1 as D (5 bases). The germline V gene has CDR1 SGHRS and CDR2 YFSETQ. V was clipped by 2 bases and J by 1 base, with 13 bases between them. The CDR3 covers 15 residues. CDR3 loop: CASSFGHSTSYEQYF. The DNA for the CDR3 is TGCGCCAGCAGCTTCGGACATTCGACGTCCTACGAGCAGTACTTC.

This chain connects TRBV2 to TRBJ2-2; D is undetermined. Trimming left V 2 bases short and J 17 bases short, with 15 bases between. CDR1 is SNHLY and CDR2 is FYNNEI in the germline V gene. The CDR3 spans 12 residues. CDR3 region: CASSESSRRRFF. CDR3 coding DNA: TGTGCCAGCAGTGAAAGTAGCCGGCGTCGCTTTTTT.

The chain uses TRBV30 and TRBJ1-1, with D possibly TRBD1 on 5 matching bases. Germline values: CDR1 GTSNPN, CDR2 SVGIG (reference sequence). The CDR3 consists of 13 residues. Trimming cost V 1 base and J 11 bases, with 17 bases left between them. The CDR3 DNA follows: TGTGCCTGGAGTGCCCACAGAGACGGGGGGGCTTTCTTT. It specifies CAWSAHRDGGAFF.

V and J are TRBV29-1 and TRBJ2-1, with TRBD1 as a possible D gene (6 bases). Trimming took 3 bases from V and 2 from J, leaving 17 bases between them. This CDR3 is built from 16 residues. Germline CDR1 SQVTM, CDR2 ANQGSEA. CDR3 sequence (DNA): TGCAGCGTTGATGGGGCAGGGGACGCAACCTACAATGAGCAGTTCTTC. As protein: CSVDGAGDATYNEQFF.

The chain has TRBV29-1 and TRBJ1-1, with D possibly TRBD1 on 5 matching bases. Trimming shortened V by 7 bases and J by 7 bases, and 13 bases separated the two germline ends. Germline loops: CDR1 SQVTM, CDR2 ANQGSEA. The CDR3 runs 11 residues. CDR3 sequence reads: CSASADIEAFF. As DNA, the CDR3 is TGCAGCGCCTCGGCGGACATTGAAGCTTTCTTT.

V and J are TRBV28 and TRBJ2-3; perhaps TRBD1 as D (5 bases). This CDR3 has 12 amino acids. Trimming took off 4 bases at V and 10 bases at J, with 12 bases between the two ends. Germline CDR1 is MDHEN and CDR2 is SYDVKM. CDR3 region: CASSWGRAAQYF. CDR3 nucleotides: TGTGCCAGCAGTTGGGGCAGGGCGGCGCAGTATTTT.